Shown below are 24 T cell receptor beta chains from a single sample sequenced in a study of T cells in localized non-small cell lung cancer. Sequenced by immunoSEQ multiplex PCR; TCRdb stores in-frame clones only, minus some. The sample holds about 39,000 clones, 75% to 85% seen once. This sample comprised PBMCs, obtained before any cancer treatment. The receptors here all came from a woman aged 40-75 years with stage II squamous cell lung carcinoma.

The chain carries TRBV5-1 and TRBJ2-5, with D maybe TRBD1 (6 bases). The CDR3 spans 15 residues. Germline values: CDR1 SGHRS, CDR2 YFSETQ. V was shortened by 1 base and J by 2 bases, with 12 bases between the two germline ends. The CDR3 nucleotides read TGCGCCAGCAGCTTGCTACTCGGACAGCAAGAGACCCAGTACTTC. It yields the protein CASSLLLGQQETQYF. Together with reference TRBV5-1 and TRBJ2-5, the CDR3 gives the full variable domain: KAGVTQTPRYLIKTRGQQVTLSCSPISGHRSVSWYQQTPGQGLQFLFEYFSETQRNKGNFPGRFSGRQFSNSRSEMNVSTLELGDSALYLCASSLLLGQQETQYFGPGTRLLVL.

This chain links TRBV7-6 with TRBJ1-6, with a tentative D call TRBD1 (6 bases). CDR1 and CDR2 from the germline V gene are SGHVS and FNYEAQ. The CDR3 sequence is 15 residues long. The germline V and J ends were trimmed by 1 base and 9 bases, with 13 bases remaining between them. The DNA of the CDR3 is TGTGCCAGCAGCTTAGAAGGCGGGGGGCTTTCACCCCTCCACTTT. Amino acids: CASSLEGGGLSPLHF.

This clone is a singleton in its sample. The chain combines TRBV9 with TRBJ1-3; D call uncertain. Trimming took 4 bases from V and 0 from J, leaving 8 bases between them. This CDR3 region has 14 residues. CDR1 is SGDLS, CDR2 YYNGEE, per germline. The CDR3 loop reads CASSLYYSGNTIYF. The CDR3 region has the DNA TGTGCCAGCAGCTTATATTACTCTGGAAACACCATATATTTT.

The chain couples TRBV18 to TRBJ2-7; no reliable D call. V was pared by 5 bases and J by 5 bases, with 13 bases between. The V gene's germline CDR1 is KGHSH and CDR2 LQKENI. The CDR3 totals 13 residues. Here the CDR3 reads CASSEMTSDEQYF. The CDR3 DNA reads TGTGCCAGCTCAGAAATGACAAGCGACGAGCAGTACTTC.

The chain joins TRBV10-3 to TRBJ2-2, with D maybe TRBD2 (6 bases). CDR3 length: 15 amino acids. The germline V and J ends were trimmed by 4 bases and 1 base, with 10 bases remaining between them. Germline assignment: CDR1 ENHRY and CDR2 SYGVKD. CDR3 nucleotides: TGTGCCATCAGTGTCGGAGGGGTGAACACCGGGGAGCTGTTTTTT. Amino acid sequence: CAISVGGVNTGELFF.

This sequence joins TRBV28 and TRBJ1-5; TRBD1 aligns across 7 bases. Germline V lookup: CDR1 MDHEN, CDR2 SYDVKM. Trimming at V came to 7 bases and at J to 1 base, leaving 7 bases not matched to a gene. The CDR3 totals 15 residues. CDR3 amino acids: CASTTSTGSNQPQHF. The CDR3 DNA reads TGTGCCAGCACAACTTCGACAGGGAGCAATCAGCCCCAGCATTTT.

The V and J genes are TRBV29-1 and TRBJ2-3; 12 bases are a match to TRBD1. There are 14 residues in the CDR3. V gave up 6 bases and J gave up 4 bases; unmatched junction bases: 5. Germline CDR1 is SQVTM and CDR2 is ANQGSEA. CDR3 loop: CSVTGTGGSDTQYF. DNA of the CDR3: TGCAGCGTGACCGGGACAGGGGGCTCAGATACGCAGTATTTT.

The rearrangement links TRBV6-5 to TRBJ2-3, with a possible D match to TRBD1 (5 bases). The germline V and J ends were trimmed by 4 bases and 6 bases, with 11 bases remaining between them. This CDR3 contains 13 residues. Germline assignment: CDR1 MNHEY and CDR2 SVGAGI. The CDR3 is CASSFQGRDTQYF. CDR3 in DNA: TGTGCCAGCAGTTTCCAGGGTCGGGATACGCAGTATTTT.

This chain uses TRBV14 with TRBJ2-1, with 7 bases aligning to TRBD1. Losses at the gene ends were 8 bases for V and 1 base for J; bases not matched to a gene: 5. This CDR3 contains 14 residues. CDR1 is SGHDN and CDR2 is FVKESK in the germline V gene. Written as DNA, the CDR3 is TGTGCCAGCGCAGGGGGAGCTTCCTACAATGAGCAGTTCTTC. Residues: CASAGGASYNEQFF.

CDR3 region: CASSFQDHSYEQYF. In DNA form, the CDR3 reads TGTGCCAGCAGTTTTCAGGACCACTCCTACGAGCAGTACTTC. V and J are TRBV28 and TRBJ2-5; D uncertain. The better agreement between TRBJ2-7 and the DNA end casts doubt on the J call. The CDR3 runs to 14 residues. In germline, CDR1 is MDHEN, CDR2 SYDVKM.

The J gene is TRBJ2-5, the V gene TRBV9; the D is unclear. This CDR3 contains 14 residues. The germline CDR1 and CDR2 sequences are SGDLS and YYNGEE. V lost 0 bases to trimming and J lost 0 bases, with 6 bases between them. CDR3 nucleotides: TGTGCCAGCAGCGTAGAGGATTACCAAGAGACCCAGTACTTC. It translates to CASSVEDYQETQYF.

This chain connects TRBV27 to TRBJ1-1; D is ambiguous. Germline V gene lookup returns CDR1 MNHEY and CDR2 SMNVEV (reference sequence). V was cut by 3 bases and J by 4 bases, with 9 bases left in between. The CDR3 totals 13 residues. CDR3 nucleotide sequence: TGTGCCAGCAGTTTTATGGGCAGCACTGAAGCTTTCTTT. Its translation is CASSFMGSTEAFF.

V is TRBV5-1 and J is TRBJ1-5; possible D gene TRBD1, 5 bases. V was trimmed by 0 bases and J by 2 bases, leaving 9 bases between them. This CDR3 region has 15 residues. Germline CDR1 reads SGHRS; CDR2 reads YFSETQ. Here the CDR3 reads CASSLGDSRNQPQHF. Written as DNA, the CDR3 is TGCGCCAGCAGCTTGGGGGACTCCCGCAATCAGCCCCAGCATTTT.

This rearrangement joins TRBV11-2 to TRBJ2-2; D possibly corresponds to TRBD2 (5 bases). This CDR3 comprises 15 residues. Trimming took off 5 bases at V and 7 bases at J, with 17 bases between the two ends. CDR1 SGHAT and CDR2 FQNNGV come from the germline V gene. The CDR3 DNA reads TGTGCCAGCAGCACTCGGACTGGGAAACACGGGGAGCTGTTTTTT. Translating gives CASSTRTGKHGELFF.

V gene TRBV6-6 combines with J gene TRBJ2-7; D is unresolved. CDR3 length equals 15 residues. V was cut by 2 bases and J by 0 bases, with 11 bases left in between. Germline lookup yields CDR1 MNHNY and CDR2 SVGAGI (reference sequence). CDR3 sequence reads: CASSYAAAGSYEQYV. For the CDR3, the DNA is TGTGCCAGCAGTTACGCGGCTGCCGGCTCCTACGAGCAGTACGTC.

The rearrangement joins TRBV7-6 to TRBJ2-7; 8 bases match TRBD2. The ends lost 1 base at V and 2 bases at J; junction bases unmatched: 4. This CDR3 comprises 15 residues. Germline values: CDR1 SGHVS, CDR2 FNYEAQ. The DNA of the CDR3 is TGTGCCAGCAGCTTAGATCTAGCGGGCCCCTACGAGCAGTACTTC. Its protein is CASSLDLAGPYEQYF.

This clone was observed a few times. CDR3 coding DNA: TGTGCCAGCACAGGGGGGGGCACTGAAGCTTTCTTT. It encodes CASTGGGTEAFF. The V gene is TRBV2, the J gene TRBJ1-1; TRBD1 matches 7 bases. The V gene's germline CDR1 is SNHLY and CDR2 FYNNEI. This CDR3 comprises 12 residues. The V gene end was trimmed by 7 bases and the J gene end by 4 bases; junction bases not matched to a gene: 3.

V and J are TRBV28 and TRBJ1-5; D call uncertain. V lost 5 bases and J lost 9, with 14 bases in between. Germline V CDR1 and CDR2: MDHEN, SYDVKM. The CDR3 length is 13 residues. In DNA form, the CDR3 reads TGTGCCAGCAGTCCGGGGAGGGCCGGGCCCCAGCATTTT. Encoded protein: CASSPGRAGPQHF.

The V gene is TRBV23-1, the J gene TRBJ2-7; a possible D gene is TRBD1 (7 bases). TRBV23-1 is an ORF, with its function uncertain. Trimming left V 2 bases short and J 5 bases short, with 16 bases between. This CDR3 has 15 amino acids. The CDR3 DNA reads TGCGCCAGCAGTCAAATGGCGGGACAGCCTAACGAGCAGTACGTC. This encodes CASSQMAGQPNEQYV.

V and J are TRBV7-9 and TRBJ1-3; possibly TRBD1 for D (5 bases). CDR1 is SEHNR and CDR2 is FQNEAQ in the germline V gene (reference sequence). The CDR3 sequence is 14 residues long. Trimming took off 4 bases at V and 2 bases at J, with 9 bases between the two ends. As DNA, the CDR3 is TGTGCCAGCAGCTCCTGGGGGACTGGAAACACCATATATTTT. It is translated as CASSSWGTGNTIYF.

The rearrangement joins TRBV7-6 to TRBJ1-1, with unresolved D. V was trimmed by 1 base and J by 5 bases, leaving 8 bases between them. CDR3 length: 13 amino acids. Germline V gene sequence: CDR1 SGHVS, CDR2 FNYEAQ. The CDR3 loop reads CASSLGGRTEAFF. DNA of the CDR3: TGTGCCAGCAGCTTAGGGGGAAGGACTGAAGCTTTCTTT. Together with reference TRBV7-6 and TRBJ1-1, the CDR3 gives the full variable domain: GAGVSQSPRYKVTKRGQDVALRCDPISGHVSLYWYRQALGQGPEFLTYFNYEAQQDKSGLPNDRFSAERPEGSISTLTIQRTEQRDSAMYRCASSLGGRTEAFFGQGTRLTVV.

Concerning this clone: At the DNA level, this CDR3 is encoded by other sequences in the same sample as well. The gene calls are TRBV19 and TRBJ2-7; a weak D match, TRBD2 (5 bases). CDR3 length: 16 amino acids. CDR1 is LNHDA, CDR2 SQIVND, per germline (reference sequence). Trimming shortened V by 7 bases and J by 4 bases, and 23 bases separated the two germline ends. The chain's CDR3 is CASTQRFGERPYEQYF. As DNA, the CDR3 is TGTGCCAGTACTCAACGGTTCGGGGAAAGGCCGTACGAGCAGTACTTC. The whole variable domain, filled in from reference TRBV19 and TRBJ2-7, reads DGGITQSPKYLFRKEGQNVTLSCEQNLNHDAMYWYRQDPGQGLRLIYYSQIVNDFQKGDIAEGYSVSREKKESFPLTVTSAQKNPTAFYLCASTQRFGERPYEQYFGPGTRLTVT.

The chain couples TRBV27 to TRBJ1-1; TRBD1 might be the D (5 bases). The V gene's germline CDR1 is MNHEY and CDR2 SMNVEV (reference sequence). There are 14 residues in the CDR3. V lost 1 base and J lost 4, with 10 bases in between. In DNA, the CDR3 is TGTGCCAGCAGTTTATATGTGGGGACCACTGAAGCTTTCTTT. Its translation is CASSLYVGTTEAFF.

This clone was observed once. V gene TRBV5-1 combines with J gene TRBJ1-1; maybe TRBD1 (5 bases). Trimming cost V 0 bases and J 4 bases, with 13 bases left between them. The germline V gene encodes CDR1 SGHRS and CDR2 YFSETQ. The CDR3 covers 15 residues. The CDR3 region is CASSLAPTGGTEAFF. The CDR3 DNA reads TGCGCCAGCAGCTTGGCCCCGACCGGGGGCACTGAAGCTTTCTTT.